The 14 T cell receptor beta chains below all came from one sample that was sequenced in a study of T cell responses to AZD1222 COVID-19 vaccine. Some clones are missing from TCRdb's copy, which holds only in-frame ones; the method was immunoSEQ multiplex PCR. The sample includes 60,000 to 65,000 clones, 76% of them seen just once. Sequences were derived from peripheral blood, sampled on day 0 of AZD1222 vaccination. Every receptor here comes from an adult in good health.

The CDR3 here is CASSIGRFMRNGYTF. The CDR3 DNA reads as TGTGCCAGCAGCATAGGGCGCTTCATGCGCAATGGCTACACCTTC. The gene calls are TRBV7-9 and TRBJ1-2, with D uncertain. The germline V and J ends were trimmed by 5 bases and 6 bases, with 19 bases remaining between them. The germline V gene has CDR1 SEHNR and CDR2 FQNEAQ (reference sequence). CDR3 length equals 15 residues.

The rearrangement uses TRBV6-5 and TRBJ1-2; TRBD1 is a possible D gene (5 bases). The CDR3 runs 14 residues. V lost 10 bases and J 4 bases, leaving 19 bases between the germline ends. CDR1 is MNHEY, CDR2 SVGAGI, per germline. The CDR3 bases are TGTGCCATGACGACCTCGACAGCCGGCTATGGCTACACCTTC. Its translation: CAMTTSTAGYGYTF.

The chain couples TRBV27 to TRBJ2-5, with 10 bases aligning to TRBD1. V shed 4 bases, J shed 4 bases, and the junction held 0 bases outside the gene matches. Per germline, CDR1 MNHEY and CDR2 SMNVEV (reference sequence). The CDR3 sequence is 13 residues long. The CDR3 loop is CASSWTGGETQYF. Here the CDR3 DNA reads TGTGCCAGCAGTTGGACAGGGGGAGAGACCCAGTACTTC.

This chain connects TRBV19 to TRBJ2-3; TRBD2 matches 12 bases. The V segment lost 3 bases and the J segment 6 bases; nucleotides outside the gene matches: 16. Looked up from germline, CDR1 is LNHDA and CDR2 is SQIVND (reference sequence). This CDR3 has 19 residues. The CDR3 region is CASSIKGIWLAGGLDTQYF. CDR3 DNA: TGTGCCAGTAGTATTAAGGGGATTTGGCTAGCGGGGGGGCTCGATACGCAGTATTTT.

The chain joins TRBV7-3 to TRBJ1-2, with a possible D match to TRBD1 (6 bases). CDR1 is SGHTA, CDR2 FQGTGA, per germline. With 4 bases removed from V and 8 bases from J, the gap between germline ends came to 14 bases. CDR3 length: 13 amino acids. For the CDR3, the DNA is TGTGCCAGCAGCTCCCCCGGACAGCAAGGCTACACCTTC. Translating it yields CASSSPGQQGYTF.

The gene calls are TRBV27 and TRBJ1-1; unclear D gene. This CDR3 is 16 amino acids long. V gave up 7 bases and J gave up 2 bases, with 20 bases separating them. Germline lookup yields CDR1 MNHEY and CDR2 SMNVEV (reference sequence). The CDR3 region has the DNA TGTGCCAGCAACTTGCGAGACCCGGGGTTTAACACTGAAGCTTTCTTT. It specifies CASNLRDPGFNTEAFF.

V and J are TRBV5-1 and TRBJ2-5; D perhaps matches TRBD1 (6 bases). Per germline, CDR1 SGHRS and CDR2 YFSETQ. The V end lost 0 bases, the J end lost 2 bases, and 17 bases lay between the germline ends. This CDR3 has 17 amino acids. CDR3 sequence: CASSLASGQLSQETQYF. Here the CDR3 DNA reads TGCGCCAGCAGCTTGGCGTCCGGACAGCTTTCGCAAGAGACCCAGTACTTC.

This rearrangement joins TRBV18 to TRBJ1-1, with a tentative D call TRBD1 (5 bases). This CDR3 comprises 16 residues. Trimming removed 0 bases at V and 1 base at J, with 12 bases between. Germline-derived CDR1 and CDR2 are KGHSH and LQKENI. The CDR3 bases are TGTGCCAGCTCACCACCCGGGGCCCTAAGGAACACTGAAGCTTTCTTT. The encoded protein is CASSPPGALRNTEAFF. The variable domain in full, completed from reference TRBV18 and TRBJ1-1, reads NAGVMQNPRHLVRRRGQEARLRCSPMKGHSHVYWYRQLPEEGLKFMVYLQKENIIDESGMPKERFSAEFPKEGPSILRIQQVVRGDSAAYFCASSPPGALRNTEAFFGQGTRLTVV.

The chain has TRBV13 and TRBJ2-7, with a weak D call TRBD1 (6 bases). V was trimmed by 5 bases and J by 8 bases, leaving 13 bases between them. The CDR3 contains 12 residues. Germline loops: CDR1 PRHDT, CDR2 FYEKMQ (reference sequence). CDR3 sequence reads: CASSTRQAQQYF. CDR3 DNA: TGTGCCAGCAGCACCCGACAGGCCCAGCAGTACTTC.

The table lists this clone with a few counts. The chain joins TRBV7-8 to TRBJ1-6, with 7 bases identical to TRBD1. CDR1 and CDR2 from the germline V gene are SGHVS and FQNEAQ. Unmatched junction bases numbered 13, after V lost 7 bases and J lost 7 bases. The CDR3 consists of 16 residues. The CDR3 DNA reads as TGTGCCAGCACCCCCCTCTTGGCAGGGGGGAATTCACCCCTCCACTTT. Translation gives CASTPLLAGGNSPLHF.

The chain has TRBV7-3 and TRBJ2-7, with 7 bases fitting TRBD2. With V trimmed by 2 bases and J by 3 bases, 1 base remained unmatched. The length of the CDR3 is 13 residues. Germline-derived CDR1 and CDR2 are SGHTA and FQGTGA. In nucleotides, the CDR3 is TGTGCCAGCAGCTTAGGGGAGGGCTACGAGCAGTACTTC. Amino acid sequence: CASSLGEGYEQYF.

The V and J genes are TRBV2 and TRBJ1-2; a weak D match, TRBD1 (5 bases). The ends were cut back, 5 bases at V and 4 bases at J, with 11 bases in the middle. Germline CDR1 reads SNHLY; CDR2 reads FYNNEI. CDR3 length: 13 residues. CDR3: CASSRDRIYGYTF. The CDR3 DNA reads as TGTGCCAGCAGTCGCGACAGAATCTATGGCTACACCTTC.

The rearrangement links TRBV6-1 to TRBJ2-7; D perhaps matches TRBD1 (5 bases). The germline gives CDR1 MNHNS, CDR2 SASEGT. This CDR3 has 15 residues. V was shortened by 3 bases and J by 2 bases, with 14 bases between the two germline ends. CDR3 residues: CASSEQGYHPYEQYF. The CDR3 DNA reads TGTGCCAGCAGTGAGCAGGGTTATCATCCCTACGAGCAGTACTTC.

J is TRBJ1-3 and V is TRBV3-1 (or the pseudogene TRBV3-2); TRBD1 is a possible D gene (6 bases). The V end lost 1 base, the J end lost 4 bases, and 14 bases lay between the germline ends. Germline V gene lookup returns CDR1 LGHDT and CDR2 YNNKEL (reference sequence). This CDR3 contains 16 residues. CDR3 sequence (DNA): TGTGCCAGCAGCCAAGCAGCAGGAGGGGGAGGAAACACCATATATTTT. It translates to CASSQAAGGGGNTIYF.